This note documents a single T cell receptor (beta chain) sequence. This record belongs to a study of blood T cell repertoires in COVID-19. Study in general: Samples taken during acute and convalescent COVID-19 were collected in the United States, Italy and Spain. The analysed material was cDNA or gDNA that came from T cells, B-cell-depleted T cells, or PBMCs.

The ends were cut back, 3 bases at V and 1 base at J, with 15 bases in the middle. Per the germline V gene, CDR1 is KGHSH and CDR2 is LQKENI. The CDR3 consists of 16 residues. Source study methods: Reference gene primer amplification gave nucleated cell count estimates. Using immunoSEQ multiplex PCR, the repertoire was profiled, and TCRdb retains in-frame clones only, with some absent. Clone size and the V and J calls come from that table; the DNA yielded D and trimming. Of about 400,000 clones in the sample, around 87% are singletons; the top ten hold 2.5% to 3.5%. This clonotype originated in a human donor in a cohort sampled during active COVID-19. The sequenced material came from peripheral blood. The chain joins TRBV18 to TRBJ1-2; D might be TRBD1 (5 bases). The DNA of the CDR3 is TGTGCCAGCTCACCGCGTCCAGGGCAAGTTAACTATGGCTACACCTTC. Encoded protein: CASSPRPGQVNYGYTF.